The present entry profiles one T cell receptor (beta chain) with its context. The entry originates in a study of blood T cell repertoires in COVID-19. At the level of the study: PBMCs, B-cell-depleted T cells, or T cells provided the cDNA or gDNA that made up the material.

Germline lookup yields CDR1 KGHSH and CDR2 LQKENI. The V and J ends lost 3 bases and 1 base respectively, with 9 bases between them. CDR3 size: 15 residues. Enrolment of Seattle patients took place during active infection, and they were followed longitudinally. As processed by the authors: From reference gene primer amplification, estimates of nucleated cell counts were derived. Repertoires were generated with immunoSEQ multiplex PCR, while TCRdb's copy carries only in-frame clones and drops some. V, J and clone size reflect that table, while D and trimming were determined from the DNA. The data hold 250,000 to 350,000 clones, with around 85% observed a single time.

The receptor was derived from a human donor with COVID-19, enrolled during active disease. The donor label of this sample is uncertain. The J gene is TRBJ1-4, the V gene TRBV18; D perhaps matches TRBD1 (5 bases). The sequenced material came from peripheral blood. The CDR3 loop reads CASSPSGVTNEKLFF. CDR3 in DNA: TGTGCCAGCTCACCTTCGGGGGTAACTAATGAAAAACTGTTTTTT.